These T cell receptor beta chains were read from a single sample in a study of T cells after yellow fever vaccination. Via MiXCR, TCRdb re-called the 5' RACE reads, giving one row per CDR3 protein. The sample yields around 310,000 distinct CDR3 sequences, 8.7% seen once. Material: PBMCs, obtained on the day of the first yellow fever vaccination. The receptors here all came from a man between 18 and 29 years old who received the YFV17D yellow fever vaccine. CDR3s include the opening cysteine and the closing phenylalanine or tryptophan. A D gene is named only where the DNA matches it firmly. Not all rows give a size; the values are once, few, many and, for expanded clones, a class.

D gene: TRBD1
V gene: TRBV4-1
clone size: few
J gene: TRBJ1-4
CDR3 protein: CASSQLSTGGNEKLFF

D gene: -
V gene: TRBV4-1
clone size: once
J gene: TRBJ2-5
CDR3 protein: CASSRTDSGKTQYF

D gene: TRBD1
V gene: TRBV5-1
clone size: -
J gene: TRBJ2-1
CDR3 protein: CASSLTGTDNAQFF

D gene: -
V gene: TRBV12-3/TRBV12-4
clone size: many
J gene: TRBJ2-7
CDR3 protein: CASSSPRRAEQYF

D gene: -
V gene: TRBV6-5
clone size: -
J gene: TRBJ1-2
CDR3 protein: CASSQGTGYTF

D gene: -
V gene: TRBV7-2
clone size: many
J gene: TRBJ2-1
CDR3 protein: CASSSSWGEQFF

D gene: -
V gene: TRBV6-2/TRBV6-3
clone size: -
J gene: TRBJ2-1
CDR3 protein: CASSYEGGATYFF

D gene: TRBD2
V gene: TRBV20-1
clone size: few
J gene: TRBJ2-1
CDR3 protein: CSATKAGGGLWFF

D gene: -
V gene: TRBV5-4
clone size: few
J gene: TRBJ1-6
CDR3 protein: CASSPGRSLTSSPLHF

D gene: TRBD1
V gene: TRBV20-1
clone size: few
J gene: TRBJ1-5
CDR3 protein: CSASGQGPNQPQHF

D gene: -
V gene: TRBV18
clone size: many
J gene: TRBJ1-2
CDR3 protein: CASSPLTGQDGYTF

D gene: TRBD1
V gene: TRBV3-1
clone size: few
J gene: TRBJ2-2
CDR3 protein: CASSQDPGQAAWGELFF

D gene: TRBD1
V gene: TRBV6-2/TRBV6-3
clone size: few
J gene: TRBJ2-1
CDR3 protein: CASSYSRDREYEQFF

D gene: TRBD2
V gene: TRBV4-3
clone size: many
J gene: TRBJ2-3
CDR3 protein: CASSQAGLAASTDTQYF

D gene: -
V gene: TRBV5-1
clone size: few
J gene: TRBJ1-6
CDR3 protein: CASSPGTGGSYNSPLHF

D gene: -
V gene: TRBV20-1
clone size: few
J gene: TRBJ2-3
CDR3 protein: CSAQGPGTDTQYF

D gene: -
V gene: TRBV11-2
clone size: -
J gene: TRBJ2-2
CDR3 protein: CASRLDWGRTGELFF

D gene: -
V gene: TRBV29-1
clone size: many
J gene: TRBJ2-1
CDR3 protein: CSVECGQGNSYNEQFF

D gene: TRBD1
V gene: TRBV18
clone size: few
J gene: TRBJ1-5
CDR3 protein: CASSLRPGQGDQPQHF

D gene: -
V gene: TRBV12-3/TRBV12-4
clone size: -
J gene: TRBJ1-1
CDR3 protein: CASREDISKRGTEAFF

D gene: TRBD2
V gene: TRBV9
clone size: -
J gene: TRBJ2-5
CDR3 protein: CASSVVAGGRKTQYF

D gene: TRBD1
V gene: TRBV23-1
clone size: -
J gene: TRBJ1-5
CDR3 protein: CASSQSWGQAANQPQHF

D gene: -
V gene: TRBV20-1
clone size: few
J gene: TRBJ1-1
CDR3 protein: CSARETIGAFF

D gene: -
V gene: TRBV18
clone size: -
J gene: TRBJ1-1
CDR3 protein: CASSPPVRQEYTEAFF

D gene: -
V gene: TRBV4-1
clone size: few
J gene: TRBJ1-2
CDR3 protein: CASSQARDGANYGYTF

D gene: -
V gene: TRBV5-1
clone size: -
J gene: TRBJ1-1
CDR3 protein: CASSLGSGAEAFF

D gene: TRBD1
V gene: TRBV18
clone size: once
J gene: TRBJ1-5
CDR3 protein: CASSPPGTALKPQHF

D gene: TRBD1
V gene: TRBV18
clone size: few
J gene: TRBJ2-7
CDR3 protein: CASSPVLGTGGPHEQYF

D gene: -
V gene: TRBV4-3
clone size: -
J gene: TRBJ1-6
CDR3 protein: CASSQGGLLNSPLHF

D gene: TRBD1
V gene: TRBV20-1
clone size: -
J gene: TRBJ2-7
CDR3 protein: CSARTGISYEQYF

D gene: TRBD1
V gene: TRBV5-1
clone size: few
J gene: TRBJ2-7
CDR3 protein: CASSWRDRGYEQYF

D gene: -
V gene: TRBV2
clone size: few
J gene: TRBJ2-3
CDR3 protein: CASTPGAPTDTQYF

D gene: -
V gene: TRBV29-1
clone size: few
J gene: TRBJ2-3
CDR3 protein: CSGSRAGDTDTQYF

D gene: TRBD1
V gene: TRBV24-1
clone size: -
J gene: TRBJ2-1
CDR3 protein: CATSQSGQGTYNEQFF

D gene: -
V gene: TRBV12-3/TRBV12-4
clone size: few
J gene: TRBJ2-2
CDR3 protein: CASSENDGRELFF

D gene: TRBD2
V gene: TRBV5-1
clone size: many
J gene: TRBJ2-7
CDR3 protein: CASSLSSGGGEQYF

D gene: -
V gene: TRBV28
clone size: few
J gene: TRBJ2-1
CDR3 protein: CASSSSWTGRGEQFF

D gene: TRBD2
V gene: TRBV20-1
clone size: -
J gene: TRBJ2-1
CDR3 protein: CSATQPERGGVNEQFF

D gene: -
V gene: TRBV7-2
clone size: few
J gene: TRBJ2-1
CDR3 protein: CASSLGAGTSGNEQFF

D gene: TRBD2
V gene: TRBV7-6
clone size: -
J gene: TRBJ2-3
CDR3 protein: CASKKTSGALDTQYF

D gene: -
V gene: TRBV12-3/TRBV12-4
clone size: many
J gene: TRBJ2-5
CDR3 protein: CASSLAAGQYF

D gene: -
V gene: TRBV12-3/TRBV12-4
clone size: few
J gene: TRBJ2-1
CDR3 protein: CASSPGLYSYNEQFF

D gene: -
V gene: TRBV4-3
clone size: few
J gene: TRBJ2-1
CDR3 protein: CASSQDQGSEQFF

D gene: -
V gene: TRBV5-1
clone size: -
J gene: TRBJ1-2
CDR3 protein: CASSLDGGPSNYGYTF

D gene: -
V gene: TRBV5-4
clone size: -
J gene: TRBJ1-2
CDR3 protein: CASSFGQPNYGYTF

D gene: TRBD2
V gene: TRBV7-3
clone size: medium-sized
J gene: TRBJ2-2
CDR3 protein: CASSSSRGGSGELFF

D gene: -
V gene: TRBV12-3/TRBV12-4
clone size: -
J gene: TRBJ2-2
CDR3 protein: CASSFSRTGELFF

D gene: -
V gene: TRBV12-3/TRBV12-4
clone size: many
J gene: TRBJ2-7
CDR3 protein: CASSRGDEQYF

D gene: -
V gene: TRBV28
clone size: few
J gene: TRBJ1-2
CDR3 protein: CASRTQGLWGYTF